These 20 T cell receptor beta chains originate from one sample sequenced in a study of tumor-infiltrating lymphocytes in primary liver carcinoma. From about 19-30 mg of unsorted bulk tissue, DNA and RNA were co-extracted together. Total RNA (roughly 530 ng) served as template for TCR beta cDNA synthesis primed by a constant-region primer. Libraries of TCR beta came from three nested multiplex PCR rounds with slightly modified ARM-PCR. Two initial PCR rounds of about 10 cycles each paired TRBV1-TRBV30 forward primers with a C-beta reverse primer. MiXCR, applied by TCRdb to the multiplex PCR reads, yields one record per CDR3 protein. The table records roughly 80,000 distinct CDR3 sequences, approximately 72% of them present only once. The specimen sequenced was liver tumor tissue from sampling region 1. Subset indicated: tumor region T1, superior pole. These receptors were collected from a man aged 40-49 years with primary liver carcinoma and hepatitis B virus infection.

The chain carries TRBV29-1 and TRBJ2-1; 8 bases line up with TRBD1. Trimming removed 4 bases from V and 6 bases from J; junction bases left unmatched: 8. Germline V gives CDR1 SQVTM, CDR2 ANQGSEA. The CDR3 length is 14 residues. The CDR3, as DNA: TGCAGCGTTGCTGGACAGGGACCTCGCAATGAGCAGTTCTTC. This translates into CSVAGQGPRNEQFF.

The V call is TRBV11-2, the J call TRBJ2-2; TRBD2 agrees at 11 bases. Losses at the gene ends were 5 bases for V and 6 bases for J; bases not matched to a gene: 11. The CDR3 sequence is 17 residues long. CDR1 is SGHAT and CDR2 is FQNNGV in the germline V gene. The CDR3 is CASSPLAGGPRAGELFF. The CDR3 DNA sequence: TGTGCCAGCAGCCCGTTAGCGGGAGGGCCGAGGGCCGGGGAGCTGTTTTTT.

Points on this clonotype: This likely comes from a read error, as the CDR3 has no conserved phenylalanine or tryptophan at its end. V is TRBV11-2 and J is TRBJ2-7, with 9 bases that match TRBD2. There are 16 residues in the CDR3. Germline V gene data show CDR1 as SGHAT and CDR2 as FQNNGV. CDR3: CASSLATSGRSYEQYL. CDR3 DNA: TGTGCTAGCAGCTTAGCAACTAGCGGGCGCTCCTACGAGCAGTACCTC.

As regards this clonotype: Just one base apart from a much larger clone, this may be a read error. The chain combines TRBV18 with TRBJ1-1; D gene uncertain. The CDR3 runs 15 residues. Trimming removed 1 base at V and 4 bases at J, with 13 bases between. Germline CDR1 reads KGHSH; CDR2 reads LQKENI. CDR3 in amino acids: CASSPLIQSGTEAFF. The CDR3 DNA follows: TGTGCCAGCTCACCACTCATACAATCGGGCACTGAAGCTTTCTTT. Full variable domain (outside the CDR3, taken from reference TRBV18 and TRBJ1-1): NAGVMQNPRHLVRRRGQEARLRCSPMKGHSHVYWYRQLPEEGLKFMVYLQKENIIDESGMPKERFSAEFPKEGPSILRIQQVVRGDSAAYFCASSPLIQSGTEAFFGQGTRLTVV.

Notes on this clonotype: An end of the junction does not agree with germline; a read error may underlie this. V gene TRBV10-3 combines with J gene TRBJ2-5; 11 bases match TRBD2. Germline V lookup: CDR1 ENHRY, CDR2 SYGVKD. The CDR3 spans 18 residues. CDR3 amino acids: CAISESYSGRGWQETQYF. The CDR3 DNA reads TGTGCCATTAGTGAGTCCTATAGCGGGAGGGGATGGCAAGAGACCCAGTACTTC.

The chain employs TRBV4-1 and TRBJ2-1, with D maybe TRBD2 (6 bases). Trimming left V 2 bases short and J 6 bases short, with 26 bases between. Looked up from germline, CDR1 is MGHRA and CDR2 is YSYEKL. The length of the CDR3 is 19 residues. The CDR3 sequence is CASSQKGLARARALNEQFF. For the CDR3, the DNA is TGCGCCAGCAGCCAAAAGGGACTGGCGAGAGCTAGGGCCCTCAATGAGCAGTTCTTC.

To note about this clonotype: At one end, the junction sequence differs from germline, possibly due to a read error. This chain joins TRBV11-2 and TRBJ2-1; 11 nucleotides align to TRBD2. The CDR3 has 14 residues. Germline-derived CDR1 and CDR2 are SGHAT and FQNNGV. The CDR3 DNA is TGTGCCAACAGCAAGACTAGCGGGATTGATGAGCAGTTCTTC. Amino acids: CANSKTSGIDEQFF.

Many counts were recorded for this clonotype. The CDR3 bases are TGTGCCAGCAGCCACCCAGGACTCCGAAGCTCCTACAATGAGCAGTTCTTC. This encodes CASSHPGLRSSYNEQFF. The genes are TRBV14 and TRBJ2-1; D possibly corresponds to TRBD2 (5 bases). The V gene's germline CDR1 is SGHDN and CDR2 FVKESK. The CDR3 extends over 17 amino acids. V shed 3 bases and J shed 0 bases, with 15 bases lying between them.

The sample holds many counts of this clonotype. In DNA, the CDR3 is TGTGCCATCAGCCCTTCCGGGAGAAACACTGAAGCTTTCTTT. This sequence encodes CAISPSGRNTEAFF. The chain links TRBV10-3 to TRBJ1-1; D unclear. The CDR3 is 14 residues long. Germline V gene sequence: CDR1 ENHRY, CDR2 SYGVKD. The V gene lost 6 bases and the J gene lost 2 bases, with 13 bases spanning the gap.

Regarding this clonotype: At one boundary the junction diverges from the germline segment, which might be a read error. The CDR3 DNA reads TGTGCCAGCAGTAACGCACTGGACGGCACCGGGGAGCTGTTATTT. It encodes CASSNALDGTGELLF. The chain couples TRBV6-5 to TRBJ2-2, with TRBD2 as a possible D gene (5 bases). The CDR3 spans 15 residues. The V gene's germline CDR1 is MNHEY and CDR2 SVGAGI.

This clonotype came up a few times. The CDR3 end shows no conserved phenylalanine or tryptophan, and so a read error is likely. The DNA of the CDR3 is TGTGCCAACAGCTTACAGGGCCCACTGTTTTCT. Protein product: CANSLQGPLFS. V is TRBV11-2 and J is TRBJ1-4; tentative D call: TRBD1 (6 bases). In germline, CDR1 is SGHAT, CDR2 FQNNGV. CDR3 length equals 11 residues.

Note on this clonotype: The germline gene is not matched at one end of the junction; a read error may be the cause. The chain has TRBV11-1 and TRBJ2-7, with 7 bases matching TRBD1. The length of the CDR3 is 13 residues. Germline V gene lookup returns CDR1 SGHAT and CDR2 FQDESV (reference sequence). DNA of the CDR3: TGTGGCAGCAGGGGGAAGCGATCCTACGAACAGTACTTC. It is translated as CGSRGKRSYEQYF.

Regarding this clonotype: Mismatch with germline at one junction end may stem from a read error. V usage is TRBV11-2 and J usage is TRBJ2-1, with 8 nucleotides matching TRBD2. The V gene's germline CDR1 is SGHAT and CDR2 FQNNGV. The CDR3 is 15 amino acids. The CDR3 sequence is CASSISGSPYNEQLF. The CDR3 DNA follows: TGTGCCAGCAGCATCAGCGGGAGCCCCTACAATGAGCAGCTCTTC.

For this clonotype: One end of the junction fails to match germline, which may point to a read error. J is TRBJ1-5 and V is TRBV11-3; unclear D gene. This CDR3 is 15 amino acids long. Germline V lookup: CDR1 SGHNT, CDR2 YENEEA. This chain's CDR3 is CVSNFQTASNEPQHF. As DNA, the CDR3 is TGTGTCAGCAACTTCCAGACCGCCAGCAATGAGCCCCAGCATTTT.

The chain recombines TRBV18 with TRBJ2-7; 11 nucleotides match TRBD2. With V trimmed by 3 bases and J by 6 bases, 1 base remained unmatched. The CDR3 loop spans 13 amino acids. Looked up from germline, CDR1 is KGHSH and CDR2 is LQKENI. The CDR3 DNA follows: TGTGCCAGCTCACCCGGGACTAGCGGCGAGCAGTACTTC. This encodes CASSPGTSGEQYF.

This clonotype was seen ten or more times. The rearrangement links TRBV14 to TRBJ2-5; D gene ambiguous. Germline CDR1 is SGHDN and CDR2 is FVKESK. The CDR3 is 12 residues long. V dropped 1 base and J dropped 4 bases, with 4 bases sitting between them. CDR3 in DNA: TGTGCCAGCAGCCAAGTTCGAGAGACCCAGTACTTC. Translation gives CASSQVRETQYF.

This clonotype was counted a single time. The chain has TRBV20-1 and TRBJ2-5; possible D gene TRBD2, 6 bases. Germline V gene data show CDR1 as DFQATT and CDR2 as SNEGSKA (reference sequence). The CDR3 is 15 amino acids. V lost 0 bases, J lost 5 bases, and 16 bases lay in between. The CDR3 DNA follows: TGCAGTGCTAGAGAGCCCCCAGGCGGGATGGAGACCCAGTACTTC. It codes for CSAREPPGGMETQYF.

The chain links TRBV4-1 to TRBJ2-1; 12 nucleotides match TRBD2. The CDR3 length is 17 residues. After removal of 7 bases from V and 1 base from J, the junction contained 8 bases not matched to a gene. CDR1 is MGHRA, CDR2 YSYEKL, per germline. CDR3: CASNHPGLAGSYNEQFF. The CDR3 coding sequence is TGCGCCAGCAACCACCCAGGACTAGCGGGATCCTACAATGAGCAGTTCTTC.

Details on this clonotype: One junction end does not reproduce the germline sequence, and a read error may be involved. The chain recombines TRBV5-1 with TRBJ2-1, with TRBD2 matching 11 bases. The CDR3 has 16 residues. Germline CDR1 is SGHRS and CDR2 is YFSETQ. CDR3 nucleotide sequence: TGCACCAGCAGCTCTGGACTAGCGGGCTCCTACAATGAGCAGTTCTTC. Translation: CTSSSGLAGSYNEQFF.

This CDR3 is CASNIDRGELFF. The DNA for the CDR3 is TGTGCCAGCAACATCGACCGTGGGGAGCTGTTTTTT. The chain employs TRBV11-2 and TRBJ2-2; D is unresolved. V dropped 7 bases and J dropped 8 bases, with 11 bases sitting between them. The length of the CDR3 is 12 residues. CDR1 is SGHAT, CDR2 FQNNGV, per germline.